A single sample gave rise to the 21 T cell receptor beta chains below, sequenced in a study of beta chain features in type 1 diabetes. General study results and limits: Type 1 diabetes patients had TCRB CDR3s that were shorter (moderately but significantly so) in all four CD4+ subsets.

The antigens of these receptors remain unknown. The study reverse transcribed the entire isolated RNA, so it sequenced expressed TCRB transcripts. This table comes from immunoSEQ multiplex PCR, and its TCRdb copy is limited to in-frame clones, with some not included. The sample has hundreds of thousands of clones; approximately 10% are singletons. Sequencing input: naive CD4+ T cells from blood. The receptors were sampled from a man younger than 40 with type 1 diabetes.

In its sample, this clone was seen a few times. The chain uses TRBV2 and TRBJ1-2; D gene unclear. The CDR3 loop spans 12 amino acids. Trimming cost V 3 bases and J 3 bases, with 5 bases left between them. Germline CDR1 is SNHLY and CDR2 is FYNNEI. The CDR3 bases are TGTGCCAGCAGTGACAGATACTATGGCTACACCTTC. Residues: CASSDRYYGYTF. The full variable domain, completed using reference TRBV2 and TRBJ1-2, is EPEVTQTPSHQVTQMGQEVILRCVPISNHLYFYWYRQILGQKVEFLVSFYNNEISEKSEIFDDQFSVERPDGSNFTLKIRSTKLEDSAMYFCASSDRYYGYTFGSGTRLTVV.

The chain joins TRBV19 to TRBJ1-2; D call uncertain. The CDR3 totals 14 residues. V lost 3 bases and J lost 4, with 12 bases in between. Germline V gives CDR1 LNHDA, CDR2 SQIVND (reference sequence). The CDR3 is CASSISGGFYGYTF. The CDR3 nucleotides are TGTGCCAGTAGTATCTCTGGCGGGTTCTATGGCTACACCTTC. Looking up the rest from reference TRBV19 and TRBJ1-2 gives the full variable domain: DGGITQSPKYLFRKEGQNVTLSCEQNLNHDAMYWYRQDPGQGLRLIYYSQIVNDFQKGDIAEGYSVSREKKESFPLTVTSAQKNPTAFYLCASSISGGFYGYTFGSGTRLTVV.

Only a few counts were recorded for this clone. V gene TRBV9 combines with J gene TRBJ1-6; TRBD1 is a possible D gene (6 bases). Trimming took off 0 bases at V and 7 bases at J, with 8 bases between the two ends. Germline CDR1 reads SGDLS; CDR2 reads YYNGEE. CDR3 length: 14 residues. DNA for the CDR3: TGTGCCAGCAGCGTAGCACAGGGAAATTCACCCCTCCACTTT. Protein sequence: CASSVAQGNSPLHF.

The chain joins TRBV7-9 to TRBJ2-3, with 8 bases fitting TRBD2. The CDR3 is 16 amino acids. CDR1 and CDR2 (germline): SEHNR, FQNEAQ (reference sequence). The ends lost 2 bases at V and 0 bases at J; junction bases unmatched: 4. Here the CDR3 reads CASSLRAGESTDTQYF. The CDR3 bases are TGTGCCAGCAGCTTACGAGCGGGGGAGAGCACAGATACGCAGTATTTT. Combining the CDR3 with reference TRBV7-9 and TRBJ2-3 gives the whole variable domain DTGVSQNPRHKITKRGQNVTFRCDPISEHNRLYWYRQTLGQGPEFLTYFQNEAQLEKSRLLSDRFSAERPKGSFSTLEIQRTEQGDSAMYLCASSLRAGESTDTQYFGPGTRLTVL.

This clone was seen a few times. The chain couples TRBV23-1 to TRBJ2-3; tentative D call: TRBD1 (7 bases). TRBV23-1 is reported as an ORF; its role is uncertain. This CDR3 has 18 amino acids. Between the trimmed V and J ends, which lost 0 bases and 4 bases, there was a span of 20 bases. CDR3 residues: CASSQSGRTGSRADTQYF. CDR3 DNA sequence: TGCGCCAGCAGTCAATCGGGGAGGACAGGATCCCGGGCAGATACGCAGTATTTT.

This chain links TRBV7-2 with TRBJ2-2; D might be TRBD1 (6 bases). V lost 5 bases and J 4 bases, leaving 17 bases between the germline ends. Germline CDR1 reads SGHTA; CDR2 reads FQGNSA. The CDR3 runs to 16 residues. The CDR3 DNA is TGTGCCAGCAGCAGGGTGGCAGGGGTGATCACCGGGGAGCTGTTTTTT. Protein sequence: CASSRVAGVITGELFF.

The rearrangement uses TRBV28 and TRBJ2-2; 10 bases map to TRBD1. This CDR3 region has 14 residues. CDR1 and CDR2 from the germline V gene are MDHEN and SYDVKM. Unmatched junction bases numbered 4, after V lost 7 bases and J lost 5 bases. The CDR3 DNA is TGTGCCAGCATTCCGGGACAGGGGACCGGGGAGCTGTTTTTT. The encoded protein is CASIPGQGTGELFF.

V is TRBV9 and J is TRBJ2-2; D unresolved. Trimming removed 0 bases from V and 6 bases from J, with 6 bases in between. The CDR3 is made up of 13 amino acids. Germline V CDR1 and CDR2: SGDLS, YYNGEE. Here the CDR3 DNA reads TGTGCCAGCAGCGTAGCCAGTTCCGGGGAGCTGTTTTTT. It codes for CASSVASSGELFF.

This clone was observed a few times. The chain combines TRBV4-1 with TRBJ2-3, with D maybe TRBD2 (7 bases). The V gene lost 1 base and the J gene lost 3 bases, with 11 bases spanning the gap. CDR1 is MGHRA and CDR2 is YSYEKL in the germline V gene. The length of the CDR3 is 15 residues. The CDR3: CASSQGRGRTDTQYF. As DNA, the CDR3 is TGCGCCAGCAGCCAAGGGCGGGGGCGAACAGATACGCAGTATTTT.

This chain's CDR3 is CAWSGGGAGNTIYF. CDR3 bases: TGTGCCTGGAGTGGGGGGGGCGCGGGAAACACCATATATTTT. The chain recombines TRBV30 with TRBJ1-3, with a possible D match to TRBD1 (6 bases). CDR3 length: 14 amino acids. Germline V gives CDR1 GTSNPN, CDR2 SVGIG (reference sequence). V lost 1 base to trimming and J lost 4 bases, with 11 bases between them.

This clone was detected only once. This chain connects TRBV5-1 to TRBJ1-2, with D perhaps TRBD1 (5 bases). CDR3 length equals 16 residues. The germline V gene encodes CDR1 SGHRS and CDR2 YFSETQ. With 5 bases removed from V and 0 bases from J, the gap between germline ends came to 17 bases. In nucleotides, the CDR3 is TGCGCCAGCAGTTTCTTCCAGGGATCCCCTAACTATGGCTACACCTTC. It encodes CASSFFQGSPNYGYTF.

This sequence joins TRBV9 and TRBJ2-3, with a possible D match to TRBD2 (5 bases). Germline CDR1 and CDR2: SGDLS and YYNGEE. V was shortened by 4 bases and J by 1 base, with 19 bases between the two germline ends. This CDR3 has 17 amino acids. The CDR3 DNA reads TGTGCCAGCAGCAGACCCTCCCCGGACTTCCGCACAGATACGCAGTATTTT. As protein: CASSRPSPDFRTDTQYF. The variable domain in full, completed from reference TRBV9 and TRBJ2-3, reads DSGVTQTPKHLITATGQRVTLRCSPRSGDLSVYWYQQSLDQGLQFLIQYYNGEERAKGNILERFSAQQFPDLHSELNLSSLELGDSALYFCASSRPSPDFRTDTQYFGPGTRLTVL.

This clone was counted between two and nine times. The chain joins TRBV7-9 to TRBJ2-2, with D hard to call. Germline loops: CDR1 SEHNR, CDR2 FQNEAQ (reference sequence). This CDR3 comprises 14 residues. Trimming took 4 bases from V and 6 from J, leaving 12 bases between them. The CDR3: CASSSPLGPGELFF. The CDR3 DNA follows: TGTGCCAGCAGCTCCCCCCTTGGCCCCGGGGAGCTGTTTTTT. The full variable domain, with the rest looked up from reference TRBV7-9 and TRBJ2-2, is DTGVSQNPRHKITKRGQNVTFRCDPISEHNRLYWYRQTLGQGPEFLTYFQNEAQLEKSRLLSDRFSAERPKGSFSTLEIQRTEQGDSAMYLCASSSPLGPGELFFGEGSRLTVL.

V and J are TRBV9 and TRBJ1-2; 12 bases line up with TRBD1. Per the germline V gene, CDR1 is SGDLS and CDR2 is YYNGEE. CDR3 length: 15 amino acids. J lost 8 bases, V lost 3 bases, and 8 bases had no gene match. This CDR3 is CASSAPGQGAEGYTF. CDR3 nucleotides: TGTGCCAGCAGCGCCCCGGGACAGGGGGCGGAAGGCTACACCTTC.

The genes are TRBV2 and TRBJ2-3; 11 nucleotides agree with TRBD2. With 7 bases clipped from V and 14 bases from J, the junction kept 14 bases outside the gene matches. CDR1 and CDR2 (germline): SNHLY, FYNNEI. There are 14 residues in the CDR3. DNA of the CDR3: TGTGCCAGCAATGTGGCTAGCGGGGGGCCCCGGTTGTATTTT. It yields the protein CASNVASGGPRLYF.

V and J are TRBV9 and TRBJ1-2, with 8 bases lining up with TRBD1. Germline V CDR1 and CDR2: SGDLS, YYNGEE. J lost 4 bases, V lost 3 bases, and 20 bases had no gene match. The CDR3 spans 19 residues. This chain's CDR3 is CASSGGTGSLSTRLYGYTF. CDR3 DNA: TGTGCCAGCAGCGGGGGGACAGGCTCCTTATCTACCCGCCTCTATGGCTACACCTTC.

This sequence joins TRBV28 and TRBJ2-7, with 12 bases that match TRBD2. The CDR3 runs to 12 residues. V lost 4 bases and J lost 13; bases outside the gene matches: 5. CDR1 MDHEN and CDR2 SYDVKM come from the germline V gene. CDR3 DNA: TGTGCCAGCAGTTCCCGGACTAGCGGGGACTACTTC. Translation gives CASSSRTSGDYF.

This chain uses TRBV5-1 with TRBJ2-2; D is possibly TRBD1 or TRBD2 (5 bases each). The V end lost 4 bases, the J end lost 1 base, and 11 bases lay between the germline ends. This CDR3 is built from 15 residues. Germline lookup yields CDR1 SGHRS and CDR2 YFSETQ. CDR3 sequence: CASSLGDRNTGELFF. The CDR3 region has the DNA TGCGCCAGCAGCCTGGGAGACAGGAACACCGGGGAGCTGTTTTTT. The whole variable domain, filled in from reference TRBV5-1 and TRBJ2-2, reads KAGVTQTPRYLIKTRGQQVTLSCSPISGHRSVSWYQQTPGQGLQFLFEYFSETQRNKGNFPGRFSGRQFSNSRSEMNVSTLELGDSALYLCASSLGDRNTGELFFGEGSRLTVL.

The chain has TRBV7-9 and TRBJ2-1; 14 bases map to TRBD2. CDR1 and CDR2 (germline): SEHNR, FQNEAQ (reference sequence). V lost 2 bases, J lost 3 bases, and 3 bases stayed unmatched. This CDR3 has 17 amino acids. The CDR3 bases are TGTGCCAGCAGCTTACGGACTAGCGGGGGGAACTACAATGAGCAGTTCTTC. Its protein product is CASSLRTSGGNYNEQFF.

This clone has more than one count but fewer than ten. CDR3 bases: TGTGCCAGCAGTTTAAGACAAGGGGCATACGAGCAGTACTTC. Translated, it gives CASSLRQGAYEQYF. J is TRBJ2-7 and V is TRBV28; D is possibly TRBD1 (5 bases). Germline CDR1 and CDR2: MDHEN and SYDVKM. The CDR3 has 14 amino acids. V lost 2 bases and J 4 bases, leaving 12 bases between the germline ends.

The rearrangement uses TRBV2 and TRBJ1-2; D unresolved. The ends were cut back, 8 bases at V and 5 bases at J, with 9 bases in the middle. The CDR3 is 11 amino acids. Germline CDR1 is SNHLY and CDR2 is FYNNEI. The chain's CDR3 is CASGQTYGYTF. CDR3 in DNA: TGTGCCAGCGGGCAGACATATGGCTACACCTTC.